What follows is one TCR beta chain and its context. The treatment denotes: oral pan-JAK inhibitor, 5-10 mg twice daily. This record belongs to a study of CD8+ T cells in alopecia areata. In each case, RNA was isolated and then reverse transcribed into cDNA as the sequencing template. TCRdb keeps only in-frame clones here, not all; method: immunoSEQ multiplex PCR. The repertoire consists of approximately 150,000 clones, with approximately 90% occurring once and the leading ten covering roughly 13%. CDR3 size: 14 residues. Per the germline V gene, CDR1 is MNHEY and CDR2 is SMNVEV (reference sequence). V was pared by 2 bases and J by 0 bases, with 4 bases between.

The starting material was CD8+ T cells sorted from blood, obtained at week 4, from a patient treated with tofacitinib. The clonotype originates from a human donor with alopecia areata. The chain employs TRBV27 and TRBJ1-4, with unresolved D. For the CDR3, the DNA is TGTGCCAGCAGTTTAGAGGCAACTAATGAAAAACTGTTTTTT. Its translation: CASSLEATNEKLFF.